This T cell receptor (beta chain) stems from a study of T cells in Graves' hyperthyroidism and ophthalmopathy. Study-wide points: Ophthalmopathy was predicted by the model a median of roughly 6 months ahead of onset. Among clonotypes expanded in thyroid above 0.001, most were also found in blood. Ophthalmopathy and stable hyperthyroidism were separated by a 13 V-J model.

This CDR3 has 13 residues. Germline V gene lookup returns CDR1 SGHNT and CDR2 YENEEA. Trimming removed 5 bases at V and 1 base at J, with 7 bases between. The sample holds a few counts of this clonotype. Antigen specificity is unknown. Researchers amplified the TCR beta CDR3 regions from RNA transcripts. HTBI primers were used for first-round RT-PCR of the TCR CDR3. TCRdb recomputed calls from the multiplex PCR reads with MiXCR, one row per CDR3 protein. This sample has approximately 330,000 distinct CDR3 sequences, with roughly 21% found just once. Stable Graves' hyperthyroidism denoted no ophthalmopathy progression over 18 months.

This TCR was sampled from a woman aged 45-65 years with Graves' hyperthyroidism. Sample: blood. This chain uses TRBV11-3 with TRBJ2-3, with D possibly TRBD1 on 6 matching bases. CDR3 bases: TGTGCCAGCAGCCACAGGGGCACAGATACGCAGTATTTT. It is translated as CASSHRGTDTQYF.